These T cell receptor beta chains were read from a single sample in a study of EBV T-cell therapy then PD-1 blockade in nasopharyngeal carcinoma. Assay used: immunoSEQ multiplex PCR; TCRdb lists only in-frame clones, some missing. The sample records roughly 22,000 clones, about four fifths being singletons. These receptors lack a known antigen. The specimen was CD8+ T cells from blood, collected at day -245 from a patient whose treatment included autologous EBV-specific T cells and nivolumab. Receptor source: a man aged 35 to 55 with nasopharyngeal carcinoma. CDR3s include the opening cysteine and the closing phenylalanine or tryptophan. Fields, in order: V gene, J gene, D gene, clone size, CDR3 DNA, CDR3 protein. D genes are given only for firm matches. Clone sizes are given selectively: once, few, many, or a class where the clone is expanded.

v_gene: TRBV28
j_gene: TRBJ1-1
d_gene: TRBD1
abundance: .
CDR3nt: TGTGCCAGCAGCGAGAGGGACAGGGGAAACACTGAAGCTTTCTTT
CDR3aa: CASSERDRGNTEAFF

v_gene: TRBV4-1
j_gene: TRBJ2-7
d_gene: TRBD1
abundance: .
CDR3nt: TGCGCCAGCAGCCATGAAGACAGGGCAAGCTCCTACGAGCAGTACTTC
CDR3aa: CASSHEDRASSYEQYF

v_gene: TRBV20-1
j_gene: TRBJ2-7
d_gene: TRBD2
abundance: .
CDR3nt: TGCAGTGCTAGTGGGGGGGAATACGAGCAGTACTTC
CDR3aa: CSASGGEYEQYF

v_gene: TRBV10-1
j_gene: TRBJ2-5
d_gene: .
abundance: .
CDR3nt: TGCGCCAGCAGTGAGTCGGACAGTTCTCAAGAGACCCAGTACTTC
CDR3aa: CASSESDSSQETQYF

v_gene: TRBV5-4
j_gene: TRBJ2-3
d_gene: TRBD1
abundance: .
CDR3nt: TGTGCCAGCAGCCCCCGGGACAGCCTAGATACGCAGTATTTT
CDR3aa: CASSPRDSLDTQYF

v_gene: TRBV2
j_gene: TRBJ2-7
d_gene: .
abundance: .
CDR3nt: TGTGCCAGCAGTTTCGGGTTTACCTACGAGCAGTACTTC
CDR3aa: CASSFGFTYEQYF

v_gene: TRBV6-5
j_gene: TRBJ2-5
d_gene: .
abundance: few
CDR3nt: TGTGCCAGCAGTTACTTTGAGACCCAGTACTTC
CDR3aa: CASSYFETQYF

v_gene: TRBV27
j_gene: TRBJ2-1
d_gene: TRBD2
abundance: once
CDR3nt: TGTGCCAGCAGTTTATCGAGCGGGGAGGCTCCTTACAATGAGCAGTTCTTC
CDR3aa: CASSLSSGEAPYNEQFF

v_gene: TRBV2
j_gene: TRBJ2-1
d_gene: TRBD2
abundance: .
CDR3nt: TGTGCCAGCAGTGACGGGGGGTACTACAATGAGCAGTTCTTC
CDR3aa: CASSDGGYYNEQFF

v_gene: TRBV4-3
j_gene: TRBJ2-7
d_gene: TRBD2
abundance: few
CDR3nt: TGCGCCAGCAGCCAGGGGACTAGCGGGGGGGCCGGAGACTACGAGCAGTACTTC
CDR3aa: CASSQGTSGGAGDYEQYF

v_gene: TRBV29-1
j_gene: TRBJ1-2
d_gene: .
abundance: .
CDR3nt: TGCAGCGTTGAAGATGACCCAAGCAGGGGCTACACCTTC
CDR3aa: CSVEDDPSRGYTF

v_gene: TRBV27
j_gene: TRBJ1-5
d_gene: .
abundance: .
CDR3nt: TGTGCCAGCAGACCCAGACAGAGGGTGGCCCAGCCCCAGCATTTT
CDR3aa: CASRPRQRVAQPQHF

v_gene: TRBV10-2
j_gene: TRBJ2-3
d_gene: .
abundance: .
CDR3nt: TGCGCCAGCAGGGCCAGGGGGGACATTAGCACAGATACGCAGTATTTT
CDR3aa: CASRARGDISTDTQYF

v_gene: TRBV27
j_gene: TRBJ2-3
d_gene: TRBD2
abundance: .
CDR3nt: TGTGCCAGCAGTTTTGTCGGGGGGGCCCTAGATACGCAGTATTTT
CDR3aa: CASSFVGGALDTQYF

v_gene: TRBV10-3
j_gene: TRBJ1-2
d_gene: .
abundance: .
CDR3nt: TGTGCCATCAGTGATGACCCGGGGACACCTTATGGCTACACCTTC
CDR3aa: CAISDDPGTPYGYTF